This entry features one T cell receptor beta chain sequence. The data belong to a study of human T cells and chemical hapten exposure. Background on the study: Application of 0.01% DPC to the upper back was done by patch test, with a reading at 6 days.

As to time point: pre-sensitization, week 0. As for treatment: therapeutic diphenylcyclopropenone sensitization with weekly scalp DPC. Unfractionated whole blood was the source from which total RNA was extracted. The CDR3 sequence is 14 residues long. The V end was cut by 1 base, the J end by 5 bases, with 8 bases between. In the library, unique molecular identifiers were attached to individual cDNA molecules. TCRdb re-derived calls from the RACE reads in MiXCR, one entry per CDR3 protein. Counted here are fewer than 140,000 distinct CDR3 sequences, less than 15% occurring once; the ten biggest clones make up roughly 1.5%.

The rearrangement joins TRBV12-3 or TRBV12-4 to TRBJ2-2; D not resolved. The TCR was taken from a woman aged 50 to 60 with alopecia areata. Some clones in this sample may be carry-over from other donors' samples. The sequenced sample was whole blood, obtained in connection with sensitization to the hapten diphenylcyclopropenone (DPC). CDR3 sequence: CASSLEGATGELFF. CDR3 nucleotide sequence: TGTGCCAGCAGTTTAGAAGGAGCAACCGGGGAGCTGTTTTTT.